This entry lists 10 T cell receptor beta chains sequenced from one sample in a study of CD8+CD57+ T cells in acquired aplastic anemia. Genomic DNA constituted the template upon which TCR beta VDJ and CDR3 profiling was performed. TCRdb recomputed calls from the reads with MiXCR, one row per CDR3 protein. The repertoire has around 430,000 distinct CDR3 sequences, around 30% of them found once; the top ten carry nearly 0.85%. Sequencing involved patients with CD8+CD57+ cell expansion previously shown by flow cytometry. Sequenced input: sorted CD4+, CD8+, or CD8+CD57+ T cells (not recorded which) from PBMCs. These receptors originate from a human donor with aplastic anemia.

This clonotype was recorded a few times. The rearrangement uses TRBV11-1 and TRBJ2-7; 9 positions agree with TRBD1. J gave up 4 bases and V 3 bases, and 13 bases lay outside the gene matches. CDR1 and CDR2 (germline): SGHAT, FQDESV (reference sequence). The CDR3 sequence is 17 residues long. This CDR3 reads CASSFGWSGQGSYEQYF. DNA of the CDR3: TGTGCCAGCAGCTTTGGGTGGTCGGGACAGGGTTCTTACGAGCAGTACTTC.

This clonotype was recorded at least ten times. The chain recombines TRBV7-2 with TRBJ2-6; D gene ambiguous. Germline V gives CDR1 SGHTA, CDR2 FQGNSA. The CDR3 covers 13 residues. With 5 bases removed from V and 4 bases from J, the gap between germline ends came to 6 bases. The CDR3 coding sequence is TGTGCCAGCAGCCCAGCCGGGGCCAACGTCCTGACTTTC. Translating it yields CASSPAGANVLTF. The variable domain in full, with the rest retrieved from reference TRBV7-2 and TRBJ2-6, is GAGVSQSPSNKVTEKGKDVELRCDPISGHTALYWYRQSLGQGLEFLIYFQGNSAPDKSGLPSDRFSAERTGGSVSTLTIQRTQQEDSAVYLCASSPAGANVLTFGAGSRLTVL.

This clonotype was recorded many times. In nucleotides, the CDR3 is TGTGCCAGCAGCACCCTAGAAACGAGCTCCTATAATTCACCCCTCCACTTT. Translation gives CASSTLETSSYNSPLHF. The rearrangement joins TRBV25-1 to TRBJ1-6; D is undetermined. Trimming took 6 bases from V and 0 from J, leaving 15 bases between them. CDR3 length: 17 residues. Germline V gene data show CDR1 as MGHDK and CDR2 as SYGVNS.

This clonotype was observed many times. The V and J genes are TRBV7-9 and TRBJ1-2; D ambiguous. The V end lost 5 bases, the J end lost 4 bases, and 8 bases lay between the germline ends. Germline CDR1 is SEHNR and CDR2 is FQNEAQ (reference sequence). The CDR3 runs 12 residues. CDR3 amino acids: CASSLDTYGYTF. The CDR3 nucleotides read TGTGCCAGCAGCCTAGACACCTATGGCTACACCTTC. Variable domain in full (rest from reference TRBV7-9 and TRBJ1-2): DTGVSQNPRHKITKRGQNVTFRCDPISEHNRLYWYRQTLGQGPEFLTYFQNEAQLEKSRLLSDRFSAERPKGSFSTLEIQRTEQGDSAMYLCASSLDTYGYTFGSGTRLTVV.

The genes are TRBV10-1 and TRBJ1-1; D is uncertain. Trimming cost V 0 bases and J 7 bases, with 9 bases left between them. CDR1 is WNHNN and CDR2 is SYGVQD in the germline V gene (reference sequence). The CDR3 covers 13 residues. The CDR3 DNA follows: TGCGCCAGCAGTGAGTCGAAAGGCCTTGAAGCTTTCTTT. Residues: CASSESKGLEAFF.

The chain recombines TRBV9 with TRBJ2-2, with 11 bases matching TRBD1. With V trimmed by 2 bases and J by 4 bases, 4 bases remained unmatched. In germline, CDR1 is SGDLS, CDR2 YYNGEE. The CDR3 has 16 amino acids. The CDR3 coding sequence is TGTGCCAGCAGCGTTGGACAGGGGGCTTCCACCGGGGAGCTGTTTTTT. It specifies CASSVGQGASTGELFF. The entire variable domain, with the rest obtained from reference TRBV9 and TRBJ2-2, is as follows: DSGVTQTPKHLITATGQRVTLRCSPRSGDLSVYWYQQSLDQGLQFLIQYYNGEERAKGNILERFSAQQFPDLHSELNLSSLELGDSALYFCASSVGQGASTGELFFGEGSRLTVL.

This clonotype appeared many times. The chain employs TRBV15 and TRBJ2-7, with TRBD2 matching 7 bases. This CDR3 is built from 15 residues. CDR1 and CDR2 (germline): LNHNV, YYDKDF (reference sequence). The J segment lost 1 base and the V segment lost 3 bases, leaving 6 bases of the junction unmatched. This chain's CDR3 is CATSRDPGRSYEQYF. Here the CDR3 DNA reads TGTGCCACCAGCAGGGACCCCGGGAGGTCCTACGAGCAGTACTTC.

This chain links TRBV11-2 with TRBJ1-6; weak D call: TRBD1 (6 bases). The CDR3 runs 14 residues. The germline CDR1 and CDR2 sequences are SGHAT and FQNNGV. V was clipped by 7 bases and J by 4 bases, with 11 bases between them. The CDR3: CASTLRGYNSPLHF. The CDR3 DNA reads TGTGCCAGCACCCTCAGGGGTTATAATTCACCCCTCCACTTT.

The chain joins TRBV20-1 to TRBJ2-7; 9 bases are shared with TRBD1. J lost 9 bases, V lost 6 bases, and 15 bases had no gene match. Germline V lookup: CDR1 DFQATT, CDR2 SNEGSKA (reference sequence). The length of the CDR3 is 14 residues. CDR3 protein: CSARNPGQGLGQYF. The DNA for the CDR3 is TGCAGTGCCCGAAACCCGGGACAGGGCCTGGGGCAGTACTTC.

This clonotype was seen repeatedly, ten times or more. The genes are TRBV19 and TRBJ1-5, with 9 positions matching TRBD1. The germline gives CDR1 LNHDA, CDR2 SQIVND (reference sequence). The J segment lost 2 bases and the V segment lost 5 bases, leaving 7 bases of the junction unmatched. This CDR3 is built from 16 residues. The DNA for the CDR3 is TGTGCCAGTAGTGCGTACAGGGGGCCTGGCAATCAGCCCCAGCATTTT. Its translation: CASSAYRGPGNQPQHF. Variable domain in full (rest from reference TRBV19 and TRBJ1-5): DGGITQSPKYLFRKEGQNVTLSCEQNLNHDAMYWYRQDPGQGLRLIYYSQIVNDFQKGDIAEGYSVSREKKESFPLTVTSAQKNPTAFYLCASSAYRGPGNQPQHFGDGTRLSIL.